Listed below are T cell receptor beta chains from one sample, sequenced in a study of post-analysis software for immune sequencing data. TCRdb fed the PCR reads into MiXCR, producing one record per CDR3 protein. Of roughly 400,000 distinct CDR3 sequences in the sample, approximately 39% are singletons; the top ten hold 7.6%. The sequenced material came from blood. These TCRs come from a girl aged 2 to 9 with multiple sclerosis. Both conserved end residues are part of each CDR3. The order of the fields is D gene, J gene, V gene, clone size, CDR3 DNA, CDR3 protein. A D gene is named only where the DNA matches it firmly. Some rows have no size entry. The others give once, few or many, or a class for an expanded clone.

TRBD1,TRBJ2-1,TRBV12-3/TRBV12-4,NA,TGTGCCAGCAGTTATACCGGGACAGGGAAGTTTTGGGCGTTCTTC,CASSYTGTGKFWAFF
TRBD2,TRBJ2-1,TRBV5-5,NA,TGTGCCAGCAGCTTTGGGGGGGGGTCAAATGAGCAGTTCTTC,CASSFGGGSNEQFF
TRBD1,TRBJ2-1,TRBV2,NA,TGTGCCAGCAGCGAAGAGACAGGGGGCAAGGATGAGCAGTTCTTC,CASSEETGGKDEQFF
TRBD2,TRBJ2-7,TRBV7-9,once,TGTGCCAGCAGCTTCTCCCTAGCGGGACCGGACGAGCAGTACTTC,CASSFSLAGPDEQYF
NA,TRBJ2-2,TRBV3-1,NA,TGTGCCAGCACCGAGGGGAACACCGGGGAGCTGTTTTTT,CASTEGNTGELFF
NA,TRBJ2-7,TRBV15,few,TGTGCCACCAGCAGATTTCAGAGGGCGAATTTCTACGAGCAGTACTTC,CATSRFQRANFYEQYF
NA,TRBJ2-6,TRBV6-2/TRBV6-3,NA,TGTGCCAGCACCCAGTCGACACTCTCTGGGGCCAACGTCCTGACTTTC,CASTQSTLSGANVLTF
NA,TRBJ1-5,TRBV7-2,few,TGTGCCAGCAGCTTATCGGGGGGGCTACGTTTTCAGCCCCAGCATTTT,CASSLSGGLRFQPQHF
NA,TRBJ2-1,TRBV7-9,NA,TGTGTTTACAATGAGCAGTTCTTC,CVYNEQFF
TRBD1,TRBJ2-1,TRBV24-1,NA,TGTGCCACCAGTGATTTGAGGGACAGGCCCAGCAATGAGCAGTTCTTC,CATSDLRDRPSNEQFF
TRBD1,TRBJ2-7,TRBV10-3,few,TGTGCCATCAGTTCCGGGACAGGGATGTACGAGCAGTACTTC,CAISSGTGMYEQYF
NA,TRBJ2-7,TRBV12-3/TRBV12-4,few,TGTGCCAGCAGTTTACGGGGGGCGATCGGGTACGAGCAGTACTTC,CASSLRGAIGYEQYF
NA,TRBJ2-5,TRBV9,NA,TGTGCCAGCAGCCGGGACTACCAAGAGACCCAGTACTTC,CASSRDYQETQYF
NA,TRBJ1-1,TRBV7-3,NA,TGTGCCAGCAGCTTAGGAGGGTCGAGCACTGAAGCTTTCTTT,CASSLGGSSTEAFF
NA,TRBJ2-1,TRBV15,NA,TGTGACACCAGCAGGGCTGGGGGCCCCAACAATGAGCAGTTCTTC,CDTSRAGGPNNEQFF
NA,TRBJ2-7,TRBV11-2,NA,TGTGCCAGCAGCTTAGGGTCCTTTACCGACAGGAGGTACGAGCAGTACTTC,CASSLGSFTDRRYEQYF
NA,TRBJ2-2,TRBV2,NA,TGTGCCAGCAACGGCGGAGTAGTTAGGACCGGGGAGCTGTTTTTT,CASNGGVVRTGELFF
NA,TRBJ2-3,TRBV6-6,few,TGTGCCAGCACCCGCGGGAACACAGATACGCAGTATTTT,CASTRGNTDTQYF
NA,TRBJ2-1,TRBV20-1,NA,TGCAGTGCTAGAGATTATGGGCAGGAGAGCTACAATGAGCAGTTCTTC,CSARDYGQESYNEQFF
TRBD1,TRBJ2-5,TRBV5-1,NA,TGCGCCAGCAGCCTTCTCGGGACAGAAGAGACCCAGTACTTC,CASSLLGTEETQYF
TRBD2,TRBJ2-7,TRBV7-2,few,TGTGCCAGCAGCTGGGGACTAGCGGGAGGATACGAGCAGTACTTC,CASSWGLAGGYEQYF
NA,TRBJ2-3,TRBV24-1,NA,TGTGCCACCAGTGATCCCTTGGGCACAGATACGCAGTATTTT,CATSDPLGTDTQYF
NA,TRBJ1-6,TRBV11-2,NA,TGTACCAGCAGCTTATTCCGGGGGAGCTCCTATAATTCACCCCTTCACTTT,CTSSLFRGSSYNSPLHF
NA,TRBJ2-6,TRBV4-3,few,TGCGCCAGCAGCCAAGGGGAGTTCTCTAGGGCCAACGTCCTGACTTTC,CASSQGEFSRANVLTF
TRBD2,TRBJ2-5,TRBV29-1,NA,TGCAGCGTTGAGTTAGCGGGAGGAGAGACCCAGTACTTC,CSVELAGGETQYF
TRBD2,TRBJ2-7,TRBV27,many,TGTGCCAGCAGTTTCGGGTCGGGGGGTTCCTACGAGCAGTACTTC,CASSFGSGGSYEQYF
TRBD2,TRBJ2-3,TRBV9,NA,TGTGCCAGCAGCGAAGGGAGGGCCCGATATACGCAGTATTTT,CASSEGRARYTQYF
TRBD1,TRBJ1-5,TRBV5-8,NA,TGTGCCAGCAGCTTGGAGGGACAGTGGCCCAGTCAGCCCCAGCATTTT,CASSLEGQWPSQPQHF
NA,TRBJ2-1,TRBV7-9,NA,TGTGCCAGCAGCTTAGTGATCGATTCCTACAATGAGCAGTTCTTC,CASSLVIDSYNEQFF
NA,TRBJ2-3,TRBV20-1,NA,TGCAGTCCCGGCCCCAGGGAGGGCACAGATACGCAGTATTTT,CSPGPREGTDTQYF
NA,TRBJ1-6,TRBV28,NA,TGTGCCAGCAGCCCAGGGTTAGCTCTCCACTTT,CASSPGLALHF
NA,TRBJ2-1,TRBV27,NA,TGTGCCAGCAGTATTGACAGGGAGCAGTTCTTC,CASSIDREQFF
TRBD2,TRBJ2-5,TRBV20-1,few,TGCAGTGCTAGAGAGCCAGGACTAGCAGCCTTGACCCAGTACTTC,CSAREPGLAALTQYF
NA,TRBJ2-1,TRBV7-6,NA,TGTGCCAGCAGCTTAGCGGACAGCTTTGTTGAACAGTTCTTC,CASSLADSFVEQFF
TRBD1,TRBJ2-7,TRBV2,few,TGTGCCAGCGAGCGGACAGGGGACGAGCAGTACTTC,CASERTGDEQYF
NA,TRBJ2-1,TRBV12-3/TRBV12-4,few,TGTGCCAGCAGGCCAGCGGGTCTCGATGAGCAGTTCTTC,CASRPAGLDEQFF
NA,TRBJ1-1,TRBV7-2,NA,TGTGCCAGCAGCTTAGCGAGGTTCATGAGATCAGGAATGAACACTGAAGCTTTCTTT,CASSLARFMRSGMNTEAFF
TRBD2,TRBJ2-1,TRBV7-2,few,TGTGCCAGCAGCTTAAGCGGGAGGGCCCCGAGTGAGCAGTTCTTC,CASSLSGRAPSEQFF
NA,TRBJ2-7,TRBV10-3,NA,TGTGCCATCAGTGAGTCGGTCAGGAGACCCTACGAGCAGTACTTC,CAISESVRRPYEQYF
TRBD1,TRBJ2-7,TRBV5-1,many,TGCGCCAGCAGCTTGGGGTGGGTAGTTGCCAGGACAGGCTACGAGCAGTACTTC,CASSLGWVVARTGYEQYF
NA,TRBJ1-6,TRBV9,few,TGTGCCAGCAGCGTGCTAGACTCAACGAATTCACCCCTCCACTTT,CASSVLDSTNSPLHF
NA,TRBJ2-1,TRBV12-3/TRBV12-4,few,TGTGCCAGCAGTCTAACCAACACGGTCACGCAGTTCTTC,CASSLTNTVTQFF
NA,TRBJ2-7,TRBV27,few,TGTGCCAGCAGTTTCGGCAAAACCTACGAGCAGTACTTC,CASSFGKTYEQYF
NA,TRBJ2-7,TRBV20-1,NA,TGCAGTGCTAGCAGGGATGCCTACGAGCAGTACTTC,CSASRDAYEQYF
NA,TRBJ2-7,TRBV4-3,NA,TGCGCCAGCAGCCAAGATCGGGTCCAGCTCTACGAGCAGTACTTC,CASSQDRVQLYEQYF
TRBD1,TRBJ2-7,TRBV28,NA,TGTGCCAGCAGTTGGGGATCCGGGACAGTGTCCTACGAGCAGTACTTC,CASSWGSGTVSYEQYF
NA,TRBJ1-5,TRBV20-1,NA,TGCAGTGCTAGTGTCAGGGCTGGCAATCAGCCCCAGCATTTT,CSASVRAGNQPQHF
NA,TRBJ1-5,TRBV12-3/TRBV12-4,many,TGTGCCAGCAGTTTCGGGCAGACTCAGCCCCAGCATTTT,CASSFGQTQPQHF
TRBD2,TRBJ2-3,TRBV9,NA,TGTGCCAGCAGCGGACCGGGACTAAGGAATACGCAGTATTTT,CASSGPGLRNTQYF
TRBD2,TRBJ2-1,TRBV12-3/TRBV12-4,NA,TGTGCCAGCACTGACCCGGGACTAGAACACAATGAGCAGTTCTTC,CASTDPGLEHNEQFF
NA,TRBJ2-7,TRBV20-1,many,TGCAGTGCTAGGGGCCAACACTACGAGCAGTACTTC,CSARGQHYEQYF
NA,TRBJ1-2,TRBV9,few,TGTGCCAGCAGCCTAGCCCCCCTTGGCCATGGCTACACCTTC,CASSLAPLGHGYTF
NA,TRBJ2-5,TRBV20-1,NA,TGCAGTTCCAGGCGGGCAGGGTGGACAAACCTCTTACAAGAGACCCAGTACTTC,CSSRRAGWTNLLQETQYF